The 24 T cell receptor beta chains in this list originate from one sample, sequenced in a study of CD8 T cells in Susac syndrome. An input of about 0.5 to 1 ug of RNA was subjected to reverse transcription using random hexamers. TCRdb redid the calling of the immunoSEQ multiplex PCR reads with MiXCR, one entry per CDR3 protein. The table records 170,000 or so distinct CDR3 sequences, 95% to 97% of them present only once. The sequencing sample was made of CD4+ T cells from PBMCs. These receptors were obtained from a human donor with Susac syndrome.

V usage is TRBV30 and J usage is TRBJ1-5; no firm D call. The V end lost 0 bases, the J end lost 6 bases, and 15 bases lay between the germline ends. The V gene's germline CDR1 is GTSNPN and CDR2 SVGIG (reference sequence). The CDR3 spans 15 residues. CDR3 protein: CAWSVAGPTLQPQHF. The CDR3 region has the DNA TGTGCCTGGAGTGTGGCAGGACCTACCCTTCAGCCCCAGCATTTT.

This chain joins TRBV15 and TRBJ2-6; TRBD1 is a possible D gene (6 bases). The V gene lost 4 bases and the J gene lost 1 base, with 17 bases spanning the gap. Germline V gene lookup returns CDR1 LNHNV and CDR2 YYDKDF (reference sequence). The CDR3 contains 18 residues. CDR3 sequence: CATSTLFTGSSGANVLTF. The CDR3 nucleotides read TGTGCCACCAGCACTCTGTTTACAGGGAGTTCTGGGGCCAACGTCCTGACTTTC.

The J gene is TRBJ1-2, the V gene TRBV28, with D perhaps matching TRBD1 (5 bases). CDR3 length: 13 residues. Germline V gene sequence: CDR1 MDHEN, CDR2 SYDVKM. The V end lost 8 bases, the J end lost 5 bases, and 15 bases lay between the germline ends. The CDR3 bases are TGTGCCAGCTTAGACAGAGACCCTTATGGCTACACCTTC. As protein: CASLDRDPYGYTF.

The V gene is TRBV6-2 or TRBV6-3, the J gene TRBJ2-7; TRBD1 aligns across 10 bases. Germline CDR1 reads MNHEY; CDR2 reads SVGEGT. The trim removed 0 bases at V and 1 base at J, leaving 9 bases unmatched. The CDR3 is 18 residues long. The chain's CDR3 is CASSYSGFRDRGSYEQYV. Written as DNA, the CDR3 is TGTGCCAGCAGTTACTCGGGGTTCCGGGACAGGGGTTCCTACGAGCAGTACGTC.

The CDR3 DNA reads TGCAGTGCTAGAGAGGCAACTAGCGGCCAAGAGACCCAGTACTTC. This gives the protein CSAREATSGQETQYF. The rearrangement links TRBV20-1 to TRBJ2-5; 8 nucleotides line up with TRBD2. CDR3 length: 15 residues. V shed 0 bases and J 1 base; nucleotides not matched to a gene: 4. CDR1 DFQATT and CDR2 SNEGSKA come from the germline V gene (reference sequence).

The chain uses TRBV14 and TRBJ2-1, with TRBD2 matching 12 bases. CDR3 length: 15 amino acids. Germline CDR1 reads SGHDN; CDR2 reads FVKESK. V dropped 4 bases and J dropped 8; count of bases not matched to a gene: 6. The CDR3 DNA sequence: TGTGCCAGCAGCCGGTCTAGCGGGAGGGTGTATGAGCAGTTCTTC. This codes for CASSRSSGRVYEQFF.

The J gene is TRBJ2-1, the V gene TRBV19, with 9 bases matching TRBD2. V dropped 3 bases and J dropped 2; count of bases not matched to a gene: 5. Germline V lookup: CDR1 LNHDA, CDR2 SQIVND (reference sequence). The CDR3 runs to 16 residues. The CDR3 reads CASSIVSGRPYNEQFF. DNA for the CDR3: TGTGCCAGTAGTATCGTTAGCGGGAGACCCTACAATGAGCAGTTCTTC. Full variable domain (remainder filled in from reference TRBV19 and TRBJ2-1): DGGITQSPKYLFRKEGQNVTLSCEQNLNHDAMYWYRQDPGQGLRLIYYSQIVNDFQKGDIAEGYSVSREKKESFPLTVTSAQKNPTAFYLCASSIVSGRPYNEQFFGPGTRLTVL.

V is TRBV19 and J is TRBJ1-5, with D hard to call. The CDR3 has 12 residues. V lost 5 bases to trimming and J lost 4 bases, with 6 bases between them. From germline, CDR1 is LNHDA and CDR2 SQIVND (reference sequence). CDR3 sequence: CASSQKNQPQHF. The CDR3, as DNA: TGTGCCAGTAGTCAGAAGAATCAGCCCCAGCATTTT.

The V gene is TRBV20-1, the J gene TRBJ1-2; maybe TRBD1 (5 bases). V dropped 8 bases and J dropped 8 bases, with 18 bases sitting between them. The CDR3 extends over 12 amino acids. In germline, CDR1 is DFQATT, CDR2 SNEGSKA (reference sequence). In nucleotides, the CDR3 is TGCAGTCCCCCCTCCAGGGCGGAGGGCTACACCTTC. It is translated as CSPPSRAEGYTF.

J is TRBJ2-7 and V is TRBV9, with D perhaps being TRBD1 or TRBD2 (5 bases each). Trimming cost V 5 bases and J 0 bases, with 9 bases left between them. There are 13 residues in the CDR3. Germline CDR1 SGDLS, CDR2 YYNGEE. The CDR3 sequence: CASSRDGSYEQYF. CDR3 sequence (DNA): TGTGCCAGCAGTCGGGACGGCTCCTACGAGCAGTACTTC.

The rearrangement joins TRBV6-5 to TRBJ2-1, with D tentatively TRBD1 (7 bases). Germline lookup yields CDR1 MNHEY and CDR2 SVGAGI. This CDR3 spans 14 amino acids. Trimming took 6 bases from V and 8 from J, leaving 17 bases between them. The CDR3 coding sequence is TGTGCCAGCAGACGAGCTTCAGGGGGGCATGAGCAGTTCTTC. Translation: CASRRASGGHEQFF.

V is TRBV7-9 and J is TRBJ2-7, with TRBD1 identical over 10 bases. Germline CDR1 SEHNR, CDR2 FQNEAQ (reference sequence). The V and J ends lost 5 bases and 5 bases, in that order; junction bases with no gene match: 9. This CDR3 is built from 15 residues. CDR3 region: CASSRQGAFGDEQYF. For the CDR3, the DNA is TGTGCCAGCAGCCGACAGGGGGCGTTTGGGGACGAGCAGTACTTC.

DNA of the CDR3: TGCGCCAGCGGAACCGGGACAGCTCAAGAGACCCAGTACTTC. Its protein is CASGTGTAQETQYF. The V call is TRBV5-1, the J call TRBJ2-5; 7 nucleotides match TRBD1. Germline loops: CDR1 SGHRS, CDR2 YFSETQ. The CDR3 loop spans 14 amino acids. J was trimmed by 2 bases and V by 7 bases; bases with no gene match: 8.

V is TRBV7-2 and J is TRBJ1-2; 9 nucleotides line up with TRBD1. This CDR3 is 16 amino acids long. Trimming took 1 base from V and 5 from J; bases not matched to a gene: 8. Germline V lookup: CDR1 SGHTA, CDR2 FQGNSA. The CDR3 loop is CASSLGRDRVGYGYTF. The CDR3 DNA follows: TGTGCCAGCAGCTTAGGACGGGACAGGGTTGGGTATGGCTACACCTTC.

The V gene is TRBV18, the J gene TRBJ2-4, with 8 bases fitting TRBD2. The CDR3 is 14 residues long. V shed 0 bases, J shed 9 bases, and the junction held 4 bases outside the gene matches. Germline V lookup: CDR1 KGHSH, CDR2 LQKENI. CDR3 region: CASSPPGLGGIQYF. CDR3 nucleotides: TGTGCCAGCTCACCACCGGGACTAGGAGGCATTCAGTACTTC. Filled out from reference TRBV18 and TRBJ2-4, the complete variable domain reads NAGVMQNPRHLVRRRGQEARLRCSPMKGHSHVYWYRQLPEEGLKFMVYLQKENIIDESGMPKERFSAEFPKEGPSILRIQQVVRGDSAAYFCASSPPGLGGIQYFGAGTRLSVL.

The chain employs TRBV6-2 or TRBV6-3 and TRBJ2-1; TRBD1 agrees at 9 bases. The CDR3 is made up of 16 amino acids. Germline CDR1 MNHEY, CDR2 SVGEGT. Trimming cost V 6 bases and J 1 base; bases outside gene matches: 7. This chain's CDR3 is CASREQGAVSYNEQFF. CDR3 bases: TGTGCCAGCAGGGAACAGGGGGCAGTGTCCTACAATGAGCAGTTCTTC.

The rearrangement links TRBV29-1 to TRBJ2-7; TRBD2 matches at 11 bases. Germline V gene lookup returns CDR1 SQVTM and CDR2 ANQGSEA. The J segment lost 1 base and the V segment lost 7 bases, leaving 6 bases of the junction unmatched. CDR3 length: 14 residues. The CDR3 region has the DNA TGCAGCGCAACCGGGACTAGCGGATCCTACGAGCAGTACTTC. It is translated as CSATGTSGSYEQYF.

This clonotype was found once. This chain joins TRBV19 and TRBJ2-2; the D gene is possibly TRBD1 (5 bases). The CDR3 sequence is 14 residues long. Trimming pared 6 bases from V and 0 bases from J, leaving 8 bases between. The V gene's germline CDR1 is LNHDA and CDR2 SQIVND (reference sequence). The CDR3 protein is CASSRQSNTGELFF. CDR3 bases: TGTGCCAGTAGCAGACAGTCGAACACCGGGGAGCTGTTTTTT.

The J gene is TRBJ2-3, the V gene TRBV29-1; 8 positions match TRBD1. The germline CDR1 and CDR2 sequences are SQVTM and ANQGSEA. This CDR3 contains 15 residues. V shed 4 bases and J 1 base; nucleotides not matched to a gene: 7. The CDR3 protein is CSVAPQGAGTDTQYF. The CDR3 nucleotides are TGCAGCGTTGCTCCCCAGGGGGCGGGCACAGATACGCAGTATTTT.

The chain carries TRBV19 and TRBJ2-3, with D unresolved. CDR3 size: 13 residues. Germline CDR1 is LNHDA and CDR2 is SQIVND (reference sequence). V lost 3 bases, J lost 4 bases, and 8 bases lay in between. The CDR3 coding sequence is TGTGCCAGTAGTATCGGGCTAGCAGATACGCAGTATTTT. Translating gives CASSIGLADTQYF.

The chain carries TRBV7-2 and TRBJ2-7, with D possibly matching TRBD2 (6 bases). Germline V lookup: CDR1 SGHTA, CDR2 FQGNSA. V lost 5 bases and J 6 bases, leaving 17 bases between the germline ends. This CDR3 is 14 amino acids long. CDR3 in DNA: TGTGCCAGCAGCCCTCAGACCGCTAGCGCCGAGCAGTACGTC. Translated, it gives CASSPQTASAEQYV.

The V call is TRBV29-1, the J call TRBJ2-7; TRBD1 or TRBD2 may be the D gene (5 bases each). The CDR3 length is 18 residues. CDR1 SQVTM and CDR2 ANQGSEA come from the germline V gene. V lost 0 bases and J 2 bases, leaving 23 bases between the germline ends. This CDR3 reads CSVEDLAGLRWDPYEQYV. The DNA for the CDR3 is TGCAGCGTTGAAGATCTGGCAGGGCTGAGGTGGGACCCCTACGAGCAGTACGTC.

V is TRBV5-4 and J is TRBJ2-2; 7 nucleotides align to TRBD1. The trim removed 5 bases at V and 2 bases at J, leaving 9 bases unmatched. Germline values: CDR1 SGHNT, CDR2 YYREEE (reference sequence). This CDR3 has 16 residues. CDR3 sequence: CASSFPGQINTGELFF. DNA for the CDR3: TGTGCCAGCAGTTTCCCGGGACAGATTAACACCGGGGAGCTGTTTTTT.

The chain has TRBV29-1 and TRBJ1-2, with D unclear. The germline V and J ends were trimmed by 4 bases and 8 bases, with 14 bases remaining between them. The CDR3 consists of 12 residues. Per the germline V gene, CDR1 is SQVTM and CDR2 is ANQGSEA. The DNA of the CDR3 is TGCAGCGTTGTGCGGACGGAGGCGGGCTACACCTTC. This encodes CSVVRTEAGYTF. Combining the CDR3 with reference TRBV29-1 and TRBJ1-2 gives the whole variable domain SAVISQKPSRDICQRGTSLTIQCQVDSQVTMMFWYRQQPGQSLTLIATANQGSEATYESGFVIDKFPISRPNLTFSTLTVSNMSPEDSSIYLCSVVRTEAGYTFGSGTRLTVV.